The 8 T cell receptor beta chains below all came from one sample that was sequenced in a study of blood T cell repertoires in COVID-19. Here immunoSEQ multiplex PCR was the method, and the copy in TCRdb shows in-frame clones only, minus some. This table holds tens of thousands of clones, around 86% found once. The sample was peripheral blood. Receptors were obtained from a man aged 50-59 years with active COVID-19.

The CDR3, as DNA: TGTGCCAGCAGTCTCCCCGGGACTTGGTATGAGCAGTTCTTC. Its translation: CASSLPGTWYEQFF. This chain links TRBV28 with TRBJ2-1; D is possibly TRBD2 (6 bases). Germline loops: CDR1 MDHEN, CDR2 SYDVKM. This CDR3 contains 14 residues. V lost 5 bases, J lost 8 bases, and 16 bases lay in between. The entire variable domain, with the rest obtained from reference TRBV28 and TRBJ2-1, is as follows: DVKVTQSSRYLVKRTGEKVFLECVQDMDHENMFWYRQDPGLGLRLIYFSYDVKMKEKGDIPEGYSVSREKKERFSLILESASTNQTSMYLCASSLPGTWYEQFFGPGTRLTVL.

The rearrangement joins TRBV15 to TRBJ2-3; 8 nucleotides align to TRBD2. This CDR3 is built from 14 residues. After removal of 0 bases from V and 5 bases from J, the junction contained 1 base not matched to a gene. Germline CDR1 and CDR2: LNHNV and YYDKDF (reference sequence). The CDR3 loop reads CATSRDLAGDTQYF. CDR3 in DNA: TGTGCCACCAGCAGAGATCTAGCGGGAGATACGCAGTATTTT.

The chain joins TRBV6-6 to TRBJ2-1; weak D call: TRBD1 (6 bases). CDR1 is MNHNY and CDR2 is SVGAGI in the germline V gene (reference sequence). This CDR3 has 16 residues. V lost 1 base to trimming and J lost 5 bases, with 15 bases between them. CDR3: CASSYWVQGPDNEQFF. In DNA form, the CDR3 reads TGTGCCAGCAGTTACTGGGTACAGGGCCCTGACAATGAGCAGTTCTTC.

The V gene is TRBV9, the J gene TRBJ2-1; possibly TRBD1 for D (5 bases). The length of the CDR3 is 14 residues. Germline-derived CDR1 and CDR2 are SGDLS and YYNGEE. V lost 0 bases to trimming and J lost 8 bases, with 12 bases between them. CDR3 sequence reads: CASSVGAGFDEQFF. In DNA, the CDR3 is TGTGCCAGCAGCGTAGGGGCAGGGTTCGATGAGCAGTTCTTC.

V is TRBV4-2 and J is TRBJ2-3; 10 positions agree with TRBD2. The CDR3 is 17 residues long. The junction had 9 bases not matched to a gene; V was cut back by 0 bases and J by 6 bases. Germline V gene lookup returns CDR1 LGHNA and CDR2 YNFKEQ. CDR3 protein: CASSQEPQREGPDTQYF. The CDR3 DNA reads TGTGCCAGCAGCCAAGAACCACAGCGGGAGGGCCCTGATACGCAGTATTTT.

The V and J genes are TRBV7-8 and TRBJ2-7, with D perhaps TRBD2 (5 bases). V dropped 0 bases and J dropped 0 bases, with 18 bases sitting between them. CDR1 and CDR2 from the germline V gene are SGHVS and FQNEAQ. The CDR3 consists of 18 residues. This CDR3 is CASSLASRLARSSYEQYF. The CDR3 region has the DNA TGTGCCAGCAGCTTAGCGTCGCGGCTAGCCCGAAGCTCCTACGAGCAGTACTTC. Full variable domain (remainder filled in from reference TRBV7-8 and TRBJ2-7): GAGVSQSPRYKVAKRGQDVALRCDPISGHVSLFWYQQALGQGPEFLTYFQNEAQLDKSGLPSDRFFAERPEGSVSTLKIQRTQQEDSAVYLCASSLASRLARSSYEQYFGPGTRLTVT.

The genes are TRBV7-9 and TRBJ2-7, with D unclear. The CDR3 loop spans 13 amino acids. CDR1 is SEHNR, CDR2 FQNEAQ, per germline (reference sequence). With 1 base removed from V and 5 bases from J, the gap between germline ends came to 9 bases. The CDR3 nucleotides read TGTGCCAGCAGCTTAGAGGTAGCCAACGAGCAGTACTTC. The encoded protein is CASSLEVANEQYF.

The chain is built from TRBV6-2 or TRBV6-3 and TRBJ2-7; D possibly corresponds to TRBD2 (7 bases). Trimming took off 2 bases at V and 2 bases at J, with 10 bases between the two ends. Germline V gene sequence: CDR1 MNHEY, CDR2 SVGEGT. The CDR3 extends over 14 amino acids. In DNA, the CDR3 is TGTGCCAGCAGTTACGGGAGGGACACCTACGAGCAGTACTTC. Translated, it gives CASSYGRDTYEQYF.